The 16 T cell receptor beta chains given below trace back to one sample, sequenced in a study of cytomegalovirus exposure and HLA in healthy donors. Clones were sequenced by immunoSEQ multiplex PCR, and TCRdb holds only the in-frame ones, with some missing. Found here are 100,000 to 150,000 clones, 80% to 90% of them singletons; the top ten hold about 1.1%. Sequencing was done on a sample of PBMCs. All receptors come from a woman younger than 30 in good health and CMV-seronegative.

The CDR3 DNA reads TGTGCCAGCAGGCGTCAGGGGGCCAACAATGAGCAGTTCTTC. It codes for CASRRQGANNEQFF. The chain combines TRBV11-1 with TRBJ2-1; 8 bases are a match to TRBD1. Germline CDR1 and CDR2: SGHAT and FQDESV (reference sequence). The V segment lost 6 bases and the J segment 5 bases; nucleotides outside the gene matches: 6. The CDR3 is 14 residues long.

This clone was seen only a few times. The chain combines TRBV4-3 with TRBJ1-2; D call uncertain. The germline V gene has CDR1 LGHNA and CDR2 YSLEER. This CDR3 has 14 residues. The germline V and J ends were trimmed by 3 bases and 1 base, with 9 bases remaining between them. CDR3: CASSQSRLNYGYTF. In DNA form, the CDR3 reads TGCGCCAGCAGCCAGTCGAGACTTAACTATGGCTACACCTTC.

The chain has TRBV11-3 and TRBJ2-1; possible D gene TRBD1, 6 bases. CDR3 length: 15 residues. V was cut by 1 base and J by 7 bases, with 14 bases left in between. Germline assignment: CDR1 SGHNT and CDR2 YENEEA. The CDR3 DNA is TGTGCCAGCAGCTTAGGGTGGGGGCCAATGAATGAGCAGTTCTTC. Residues: CASSLGWGPMNEQFF.

The CDR3 spells CASSQDRSSGSSYNEQFF. The CDR3 region has the DNA TGTGCCAGCAGCCAAGATCGGTCTAGCGGGAGCTCCTACAATGAGCAGTTCTTC. The rearrangement links TRBV4-2 to TRBJ2-1; TRBD2 matches at 10 bases. After removal of 0 bases from V and 0 bases from J, the junction contained 5 bases not matched to a gene. This CDR3 is built from 18 residues. The germline V gene has CDR1 LGHNA and CDR2 YNFKEQ.

This clone occurred once. This chain joins TRBV19 and TRBJ1-3, with D tentatively TRBD1 (5 bases). The CDR3 covers 15 residues. Trimming removed 2 bases at V and 2 bases at J, with 10 bases between. CDR1 is LNHDA and CDR2 is SQIVND in the germline V gene (reference sequence). Here the CDR3 DNA reads TGTGCCAGTAGTATAAGCCCGGGGGCTGGAAACACCATATATTTT. The encoded protein is CASSISPGAGNTIYF.

The chain links TRBV15 to TRBJ1-5; D is unclear. Germline-derived CDR1 and CDR2 are LNHNV and YYDKDF (reference sequence). V was shortened by 6 bases and J by 7 bases, with 13 bases between the two germline ends. This CDR3 is built from 13 residues. Here the CDR3 DNA reads TGTGCCACCAGTCCCCTCGGTGAGCAGCCCCAGCATTTT. This codes for CATSPLGEQPQHF.

CDR3 region: CASSLITSRVAFF. The CDR3 DNA follows: TGTGCCAGCAGCTTAATAACTTCGCGTGTAGCTTTCTTT. V usage is TRBV7-9 and J usage is TRBJ1-1; D unresolved. The length of the CDR3 is 13 residues. Germline-derived CDR1 and CDR2 are SEHNR and FQNEAQ (reference sequence). V was pared by 2 bases and J by 10 bases, with 14 bases between.

The chain uses TRBV29-1 and TRBJ2-2; 7 positions match TRBD2. Losses at the gene ends were 0 bases for V and 4 bases for J; bases not matched to a gene: 5. The CDR3 covers 15 residues. Germline values: CDR1 SQVTM, CDR2 ANQGSEA. As DNA, the CDR3 is TGCAGCGTTGAAGAAACCAGCGGGGCCACCGGGGAGCTGTTTTTT. This codes for CSVEETSGATGELFF.

The chain has TRBV11-2 and TRBJ2-7; 11 bases map to TRBD1. Germline CDR1 SGHAT, CDR2 FQNNGV. Germline trimming cut 3 bases from V and 1 base from J; bases unmatched to any gene: 2. The CDR3 runs 15 residues. The CDR3 is CASSLGQGGSYEQYF. CDR3 bases: TGTGCCAGCAGCTTGGGACAGGGGGGTTCCTACGAGCAGTACTTC.

The CDR3 DNA sequence: TGTGCCAGCAGCGAGGGGAACACTGAAGCTTTCTTT. Translation gives CASSEGNTEAFF. The chain carries TRBV6-1 and TRBJ1-1; D gene uncertain. The V and J ends lost 6 bases and 1 base respectively, with 6 bases between them. The CDR3 spans 12 residues. Germline V CDR1 and CDR2: MNHNS, SASEGT.

The chain combines TRBV7-9 with TRBJ2-5, with 8 bases that match TRBD1. The CDR3 extends over 13 amino acids. Germline loops: CDR1 SEHNR, CDR2 FQNEAQ (reference sequence). V lost 1 base, J lost 5 bases, and 0 bases stayed unmatched. The DNA of the CDR3 is TGTGCCAGCAGCTTAGACAGGGGGGAGACCCAGTACTTC. The encoded protein is CASSLDRGETQYF.

This chain uses TRBV18 with TRBJ2-6; D ambiguous. CDR3 length: 15 residues. V was pared by 3 bases and J by 0 bases, with 6 bases between. Germline values: CDR1 KGHSH, CDR2 LQKENI. The CDR3 DNA is TGTGCCAGCTCACCCGACAACTCTGGGGCCAACGTCCTGACTTTC. It encodes CASSPDNSGANVLTF.

The CDR3 sequence is CASSHSSGQSTYEQYF. In DNA, the CDR3 is TGCGCCAGCAGCCATTCATCCGGACAGTCAACCTACGAGCAGTACTTC. The V gene is TRBV4-3, the J gene TRBJ2-7; tentatively, D is TRBD1 (6 bases). The CDR3 has 16 amino acids. Between the trimmed V and J ends, which lost 3 bases and 2 bases, there was a span of 17 bases. The V gene's germline CDR1 is LGHNA and CDR2 YSLEER.

The chain carries TRBV7-7 and TRBJ2-5, with D possibly matching TRBD1 (6 bases). The germline gives CDR1 SSHAT, CDR2 FNYEAQ (reference sequence). This CDR3 is 15 amino acids long. Between the trimmed V and J ends, which lost 6 bases and 2 bases, there was a span of 16 bases. The CDR3 DNA reads as TGTGCCAGCAGGAGGACGTTGGACAGACAAGAGACCCAGTACTTC. Its protein product is CASRRTLDRQETQYF.

Only one count was recorded for this clone. The V and J genes are TRBV5-1 and TRBJ2-1, with D uncertain. CDR1 SGHRS and CDR2 YFSETQ come from the germline V gene. The CDR3 covers 12 residues. The ends were cut back, 2 bases at V and 5 bases at J, with 5 bases in the middle. The DNA for the CDR3 is TGCGCCAGCAGCTTCCCTCACAATGAGCAGTTCTTC. It yields the protein CASSFPHNEQFF.

The rearrangement joins TRBV18 to TRBJ2-7; possibly TRBD1 for D (5 bases). The CDR3 has 13 amino acids. V lost 5 bases to trimming and J lost 5 bases, with 13 bases between them. Germline CDR1 and CDR2: KGHSH and LQKENI. The CDR3 region has the DNA TGTGCCAGCTCAGAATCAGGGCCGAACGAGCAGTACTTC. It yields the protein CASSESGPNEQYF.